A selection of T cell receptor beta chains follows, all from one sample in a study of blood T cell repertoires in COVID-19. Here immunoSEQ multiplex PCR was the method, and the copy in TCRdb shows in-frame clones only, minus some. The sample has about 150,000 clones; around 85% are singletons. Sequencing used peripheral blood. Receptors were obtained from a man between 65 and 79 years old with acute or convalescent COVID-19. Both conserved end residues are part of each CDR3. The D gene is left open where the match is weak. The size field is filled for only some rows; it gives once, few, many or a size class.

d_call	clone_size	v_call	j_call	cdr3_nt	cdr3_aa
TRBD1	.	TRBV28	TRBJ2-7	TGTGCCAGCAGTGGGACAGTCTACGAGCAGTACTTC	CASSGTVYEQYF
.	few	TRBV7-9	TRBJ2-7	TGTGCCAGCAGCTTAAGGGGCTACGAGCAGTACTTC	CASSLRGYEQYF
TRBD1	.	TRBV27	TRBJ2-1	TGTGCCAGCAGGTGGACAGGGGGGAATGAGCAGTTCTTC	CASRWTGGNEQFF
.	once	TRBV24-1	TRBJ2-3	TGTGCCACCAGTGACAAGACTAGCGTCAGGGGGACAGATACGCAGTATTTT	CATSDKTSVRGTDTQYF
.	.	TRBV4-3	TRBJ2-7	TGCGCCAGCAGCCAAGATGTCCAGGGGGGCGCTTACGAGCAGTACTTC	CASSQDVQGGAYEQYF
.	.	TRBV7-3	TRBJ2-7	TGTGCCAGCAGCTTACTTCAGGGTTATAGGCAGGACTTC	CASSLLQGYRQDF
.	.	TRBV7-6	TRBJ2-3	TGTGCCAGCAGCTTAAGCGCCATCGGAAGCACAGATACGCAGTATTTT	CASSLSAIGSTDTQYF
.	.	TRBV5-1	TRBJ2-7	TGCGCCAGCAGCTTGGAAGGGGGTCCCTACGAGCAGTACTTC	CASSLEGGPYEQYF
.	once	TRBV15	TRBJ2-2	TGTGCCACCAGCACCTTGCCGGGGGAATCCGGGGAGCTGTTTTTT	CATSTLPGESGELFF
TRBD1	.	TRBV7-2	TRBJ2-5	TGTGCCAGCAGCTTCCAGGGACAGGGTGGAGAGACCCAGTACTTC	CASSFQGQGGETQYF
TRBD1	.	TRBV18	TRBJ1-2	TGTGCCAGCTCACCCTTGGGACAGATTCGGTCTGGCTACACCTTC	CASSPLGQIRSGYTF
TRBD1	.	TRBV6-5	TRBJ1-1	TGTGCCAGCAGCTCACCGGGACAGAGCGAATATGAAGCTTTCTTT	CASSSPGQSEYEAFF
TRBD2	.	TRBV20-1	TRBJ2-5	TGCAGTGCAAGTAGCGGGGCCTTGGAGACCCAGTACTTC	CSASSGALETQYF
.	.	TRBV4-3	TRBJ2-6	TGCGCCAGCAGCCAAGATGTCAGCTCTGGGGCCAACGTCCTGACTTTC	CASSQDVSSGANVLTF
.	.	TRBV15	TRBJ1-2	TGTGCCACCAGCAGACAAAGCTCTAGAAACTACACCTTC	CATSRQSSRNYTF
.	.	TRBV6-6	TRBJ2-1	TGTGCCAGCAGTTACGACATAGGACTCAATGAGCAGTTCTTC	CASSYDIGLNEQFF
TRBD2	.	TRBV5-1	TRBJ2-7	TGCGCCAGCAGCTTGGCGTCTAGCGGGCGGGGAACCTACGAGCAGTACTTC	CASSLASSGRGTYEQYF
TRBD2	.	TRBV7-3	TRBJ2-7	TGTGCCAGCAGCCCCGGACTAGCGGGAGCCAACGAGCAGTACTTC	CASSPGLAGANEQYF
.	once	TRBV29-1	TRBJ2-5	TGCAGCGTCGCTCCTCAGGGAGGAGAGACCCAGTACTTC	CSVAPQGGETQYF
TRBD1	once	TRBV7-8	TRBJ1-1	TGTGCCAGCAGCTTAGGAGGCAGGGGGGTCGGTGAAGCTTTCTTT	CASSLGGRGVGEAFF
.	.	TRBV12-3/TRBV12-4	TRBJ1-1	TGTGCCAGCAGTTTAGGCTTGGGGCTGGTTTTCTTT	CASSLGLGLVFF
.	.	TRBV19	TRBJ2-2	TGTGCCAGTAAAGAACACCGGAACACCGGGGAGCTGTTTTTT	CASKEHRNTGELFF
TRBD2	few	TRBV28	TRBJ2-5	TGTGCCAGCAGTTTACCACTAGCGGGAGAGACCCAGTACTTC	CASSLPLAGETQYF
.	.	TRBV5-4	TRBJ2-7	TGTGCCAGCAGCTTAGACGGAGCCTACGAGCAGTACTTC	CASSLDGAYEQYF
TRBD1	once	TRBV11-1	TRBJ2-7	TGTGCCAGCAGCCCACCGGGACAGGTTCGCGAGCAGTACTTC	CASSPPGQVREQYF
.	.	TRBV6-5	TRBJ2-7	TGTGCCAGCAGTTACTTCGGTGGCTACGAGCAGTACTTC	CASSYFGGYEQYF
TRBD2	.	TRBV19	TRBJ2-7	TGTGCCAGTAGCCCGGGACTAGAGGCGGCCTACGAGCAGTACTTC	CASSPGLEAAYEQYF
TRBD1	.	TRBV12-3/TRBV12-4	TRBJ1-5	TGTGCCAGCAGTTTGGGACAGAATCAGCCCCAGCATTTT	CASSLGQNQPQHF
.	.	TRBV5-1	TRBJ2-2	TGCGCCAGCAGCTCGGACATGGCCGGGGAGCTGTTTTTT	CASSSDMAGELFF
TRBD2	.	TRBV7-8	TRBJ2-3	TGTGCCAGCAGCTTAGGGTTGCTAGCGGGGTCAACAGATACGCAGTATTTT	CASSLGLLAGSTDTQYF
TRBD2	.	TRBV5-1	TRBJ2-1	TGCGCCAGCAGCTGGGGCCCTGTAGCGGGGTCCTACAATGAGCAGTTCTTC	CASSWGPVAGSYNEQFF
TRBD1	.	TRBV3-1/TRBV3-2	TRBJ1-1	TGTGCCAGCAGCCAGACAGGGGGCTTAGCTTTCTTT	CASSQTGGLAFF
TRBD1	.	TRBV28	TRBJ1-1	TGTGCCAGCAGACGGGACAGGGCGGGCACTGAAGCTTTCTTT	CASRRDRAGTEAFF
TRBD2	.	TRBV3-1/TRBV3-2	TRBJ2-1	TGTGCCAGCAGCCCCCCTAGCGGGAGTTGGGGCAATGAGCAGTTCTTC	CASSPPSGSWGNEQFF
TRBD1	.	TRBV6-5	TRBJ1-2	TGTGCCAGCAGCCAACGGACAGGGATGGACTATGGCTACACCTTC	CASSQRTGMDYGYTF
.	.	TRBV12-3/TRBV12-4	TRBJ1-3	TGTGCCAGCAGCTCCAGCTCTGGAAACACCATATATTTT	CASSSSSGNTIYF
.	.	TRBV6-2/TRBV6-3	TRBJ2-2	TGTGCCAGCAGTAACGCCCGCAGGTTGGGCGGGGAGCTGTTTTTT	CASSNARRLGGELFF
TRBD1	.	TRBV6-5	TRBJ2-3	TGTGCCAGCAGTTTACAGGGGGCGCCTGATACGCAGTATTTT	CASSLQGAPDTQYF
TRBD1	.	TRBV7-2	TRBJ2-4	TGTGCCAGCAGCTTAGAAGCGCTTGGGACAGGGTACGTTAAAAACATTCAGTACTTC	CASSLEALGTGYVKNIQYF
.	.	TRBV9	TRBJ1-1	TGTGCCAGCAGCGCTCTTCAGGGATTGAACACTGAAGCTTTCTTT	CASSALQGLNTEAFF
.	.	TRBV7-2	TRBJ2-3	TGTGCCAGCAGCCCGCGTACAGATACGCAGTATTTT	CASSPRTDTQYF